Each of the 21 T cell receptor beta chains below was sequenced from the same sample in a study of radiation and T cells in renal cell carcinoma. The repertoire was sequenced with immunoSEQ multiplex PCR; TCRdb's copy has only in-frame clones and lacks some. Of about 83,000 clones in the sample, roughly 85% are singletons; the top ten hold 2.4%. The time point denotes: blood 4 weeks post-SBRT, at nephrectomy. Indicated treatment: 15 Gy SBRT to primary tumor, nephrectomy 4 weeks later. Sequenced material: blood, taken from a patient whose treatment included radiotherapy and nephrectomy. The receptors derive from a woman aged 60-75 years with renal cell carcinoma.

This chain connects TRBV12-5 to TRBJ2-5; no firm D call. In germline, CDR1 is LGHNT, CDR2 FRNRAP. V was cut by 5 bases and J by 2 bases, with 6 bases left in between. The CDR3 loop spans 12 amino acids. CDR3 sequence reads: CASGKGQETQYF. CDR3 in DNA: TGTGCTAGTGGTAAGGGACAAGAGACCCAGTACTTC.

CDR3 nucleotides: TGCAGCGTTTCCCACACAGGGGGGAACACTGAAGCTTTCTTT. This gives the protein CSVSHTGGNTEAFF. The chain uses TRBV29-1 and TRBJ1-1, with 8 bases identical to TRBD1. V was pared by 5 bases and J by 1 base, with 6 bases of the junction left unmatched. The CDR3 is made up of 14 amino acids. Germline CDR1 and CDR2: SQVTM and ANQGSEA.

V gene TRBV28 combines with J gene TRBJ1-5; a weak D match, TRBD1 (5 bases). The CDR3 totals 15 residues. Between the trimmed V and J ends, which lost 3 bases and 0 bases, there was a span of 9 bases. Germline CDR1 MDHEN, CDR2 SYDVKM. CDR3 region: CASSLLGHSNQPQHF. CDR3 coding DNA: TGTGCCAGCAGTTTGTTAGGACATAGCAATCAGCCCCAGCATTTT. The full variable domain, rest sourced from reference TRBV28 and TRBJ1-5, is DVKVTQSSRYLVKRTGEKVFLECVQDMDHENMFWYRQDPGLGLRLIYFSYDVKMKEKGDIPEGYSVSREKKERFSLILESASTNQTSMYLCASSLLGHSNQPQHFGDGTRLSIL.

The chain employs TRBV4-2 and TRBJ2-6; no clear D. The length of the CDR3 is 16 residues. The germline V and J ends were trimmed by 0 bases and 2 bases, with 8 bases remaining between them. Germline CDR1 reads LGHNA; CDR2 reads YNFKEQ. The CDR3 nucleotides read TGTGCCAGCAGCCAAGAAATAAGGGCTGGGGCCAACGTCCTGACTTTC. It translates to CASSQEIRAGANVLTF.

The rearrangement uses TRBV11-2 and TRBJ2-5; D unresolved. Germline CDR1 SGHAT, CDR2 FQNNGV. The CDR3 is 14 residues long. Deletions cut 7 bases from V and 0 bases from J, with 12 bases between. CDR3 region: CASNILGHQETQYF. In nucleotides, the CDR3 is TGTGCCAGCAACATCCTCGGACACCAAGAGACCCAGTACTTC.

This clone occurred once. V usage is TRBV19 and J usage is TRBJ2-5, with 14 bases lining up with TRBD2. With 3 bases clipped from V and 5 bases from J, the junction kept 5 bases outside the gene matches. The CDR3 spans 16 residues. Germline V gives CDR1 LNHDA, CDR2 SQIVND (reference sequence). The CDR3 protein is CASSMGTSGGTETQYF. CDR3 DNA: TGTGCCAGTAGTATGGGGACTAGCGGGGGAACGGAGACCCAGTACTTC.

The chain combines TRBV5-6 with TRBJ2-1; 7 bases align to TRBD2. Trimming took 0 bases from V and 9 from J; bases not matched to a gene: 3. The CDR3 extends over 13 amino acids. The germline CDR1 and CDR2 sequences are SGHDT and YYEEEE. In DNA form, the CDR3 reads TGTGCCAGCAGCTTGGCCTGGGGGGGTGAGCAGTTCTTC. Residues: CASSLAWGGEQFF.

This sequence joins TRBV7-9 and TRBJ2-5; 9 positions match TRBD2. The germline V gene has CDR1 SEHNR and CDR2 FQNEAQ (reference sequence). With 5 bases clipped from V and 4 bases from J, the junction kept 11 bases outside the gene matches. CDR3 length: 16 residues. The CDR3 DNA reads TGTGCCAGCAGCCCGATAGGAGCGGGGGGCCGAGAGACCCAGTACTTC. This sequence encodes CASSPIGAGGRETQYF.

V is TRBV5-1 and J is TRBJ2-2; 7 nucleotides agree with TRBD2. There are 14 residues in the CDR3. Germline V lookup: CDR1 SGHRS, CDR2 YFSETQ. The V segment lost 7 bases and the J segment 6 bases; nucleotides outside the gene matches: 9. CDR3 in amino acids: CASQGSAGSGELFF. In DNA, the CDR3 is TGCGCCAGCCAAGGGTCAGCGGGGTCCGGGGAGCTGTTTTTT.

The rearrangement joins TRBV5-1 to TRBJ1-1; D is ambiguous. The CDR3 spans 14 residues. The V gene's germline CDR1 is SGHRS and CDR2 YFSETQ. The V gene lost 3 bases and the J gene lost 0 bases, with 9 bases spanning the gap. CDR3: CASSSDRLNTEAFF. In DNA, the CDR3 is TGCGCCAGCAGCTCTGACCGATTGAACACTGAAGCTTTCTTT.

The chain carries TRBV7-2 and TRBJ1-5, with D maybe TRBD1 (5 bases). V lost 5 bases to trimming and J lost 3 bases, with 14 bases between them. The length of the CDR3 is 15 residues. Germline values: CDR1 SGHTA, CDR2 FQGNSA. CDR3 DNA sequence: TGTGCCAGCAGCCGGGGGGGAGGAGTCAATCAGCCCCAGCATTTT. Amino acids: CASSRGGGVNQPQHF. Complete variable domain (other parts from reference TRBV7-2 and TRBJ1-5): GAGVSQSPSNKVTEKGKDVELRCDPISGHTALYWYRQSLGQGLEFLIYFQGNSAPDKSGLPSDRFSAERTGGSVSTLTIQRTQQEDSAVYLCASSRGGGVNQPQHFGDGTRLSIL.

The V gene is TRBV5-1, the J gene TRBJ2-1, with TRBD1 identical over 8 bases. Germline V gene sequence: CDR1 SGHRS, CDR2 YFSETQ. The CDR3 spans 14 residues. V shed 7 bases, J shed 9 bases, and the junction held 12 bases outside the gene matches. CDR3 DNA sequence: TGCGCCAGCCATATTCAGACAGGGGCGGCTGAGCAGTTCTTC. Amino acids: CASHIQTGAAEQFF.

This clone appeared once. This chain's CDR3 is CASSGSRTSLYEQYF. DNA for the CDR3: TGTGCCAGCAGCGGGTCCCGGACTTCGCTTTACGAGCAGTACTTC. The chain joins TRBV7-9 to TRBJ2-7, with a possible D match to TRBD2 (5 bases). The germline V gene encodes CDR1 SEHNR and CDR2 FQNEAQ (reference sequence). The CDR3 sequence is 15 residues long. Trimming stripped 5 bases from V and 4 bases from J, with 18 bases between. Looking up the rest from reference TRBV7-9 and TRBJ2-7 gives the full variable domain: DTGVSQNPRHKITKRGQNVTFRCDPISEHNRLYWYRQTLGQGPEFLTYFQNEAQLEKSRLLSDRFSAERPKGSFSTLEIQRTEQGDSAMYLCASSGSRTSLYEQYFGPGTRLTVT.

The chain uses TRBV29-1 and TRBJ2-5; TRBD2 aligns across 8 bases. V trimming: 5 bases; J trimming: 0 bases; junction bases outside the gene matches: 5. The CDR3 totals 14 residues. Germline-derived CDR1 and CDR2 are SQVTM and ANQGSEA. The DNA for the CDR3 is TGCAGCGTTAGCGGGGGCCCGTACCAAGAGACCCAGTACTTC. Protein sequence: CSVSGGPYQETQYF.

The chain joins TRBV6-5 to TRBJ1-5; the D is unclear. In germline, CDR1 is MNHEY, CDR2 SVGAGI. With 8 bases removed from V and 7 bases from J, the gap between germline ends came to 15 bases. The CDR3 totals 13 residues. The CDR3 spells CASSNGERQPQHF. In DNA form, the CDR3 reads TGTGCCAGCTCGAACGGGGAACGACAGCCCCAGCATTTT.

Regarding this clone: The same CDR3 is also encoded by other DNA sequences in this sample. The chain joins TRBV6-5 to TRBJ1-3, with D possibly being TRBD1 (5 bases). The CDR3 spans 14 residues. Germline V lookup: CDR1 MNHEY, CDR2 SVGAGI. V was trimmed by 6 bases and J by 0 bases, leaving 9 bases between them. The DNA of the CDR3 is TGTGCCAGCAGGGAGGGGAGCTCTGGAAACACCATATATTTT. Amino acid sequence: CASREGSSGNTIYF.

This clone occurred a few times. This chain joins TRBV19 and TRBJ1-4, with D unresolved. Germline V CDR1 and CDR2: LNHDA, SQIVND (reference sequence). V lost 5 bases, J lost 8 bases, and 9 bases lay in between. The CDR3 is 12 residues long. DNA of the CDR3: TGTGCCAGTAGTGCCACCTGGGAAAAACTGTTTTTT. This sequence encodes CASSATWEKLFF.

The chain has TRBV28 and TRBJ1-2, with 10 bases lining up with TRBD1. Germline lookup yields CDR1 MDHEN and CDR2 SYDVKM. This CDR3 contains 15 residues. The V gene end was trimmed by 6 bases and the J gene end by 3 bases; junction bases not matched to a gene: 7. The CDR3 spells CASSTGGQGYYGYTF. DNA of the CDR3: TGTGCCAGCAGCACGGGGGGACAGGGGTACTATGGCTACACCTTC.

J is TRBJ2-7 and V is TRBV7-3, with D perhaps assigned TRBD1 or TRBD2 (5 bases each). CDR1 SGHTA and CDR2 FQGTGA come from the germline V gene. The CDR3 spans 15 residues. Trimming pared 4 bases from V and 1 base from J, leaving 14 bases between. The CDR3 here is CASSSTGTGSYEQYF. DNA of the CDR3: TGTGCCAGCAGCTCAACCGGGACCGGATCCTACGAGCAGTACTTC.

The chain employs TRBV9 and TRBJ1-3; 9 nucleotides match TRBD1. Germline values: CDR1 SGDLS, CDR2 YYNGEE. Trimming cost V 3 bases and J 14 bases; bases outside gene matches: 6. This CDR3 is built from 12 residues. Written as DNA, the CDR3 is TGTGCCAGCAGCGCCGGGGACAGGGTATTATATTTT. Residues: CASSAGDRVLYF. Drawing the rest from reference TRBV9 and TRBJ1-3, the complete variable domain is DSGVTQTPKHLITATGQRVTLRCSPRSGDLSVYWYQQSLDQGLQFLIQYYNGEERAKGNILERFSAQQFPDLHSELNLSSLELGDSALYFCASSAGDRVLYFGEGSWLTVV.

With regard to this clone: The sample has other DNA sequences that encode this CDR3 too. V and J are TRBV6-1 and TRBJ2-7; maybe TRBD1 (5 bases). CDR1 and CDR2 from the germline V gene are MNHNS and SASEGT. The CDR3 runs to 16 residues. Trimming shortened V by 0 bases and J by 1 base, and 13 bases separated the two germline ends. CDR3 region: CASSEAATAFSYEQYF. In nucleotides, the CDR3 is TGTGCCAGCAGTGAAGCGGCGACAGCCTTTTCCTACGAGCAGTACTTC.